This TCR beta chain was observed in a study of identical twins. Study-level results: Zero-insertion results could be subject to partial confounding by invariant MAIT and iNKT cells. Abundant beta clonotypes from cord blood bore fewer insertions; memory repertoires lacked this pattern. These conclusions were based on statistical analysis (cross-sectional, not following the same donors).

TCRdb recomputed calls from the 5' RACE reads with MiXCR, one row per CDR3 protein. Of around 570,000 distinct CDR3 sequences in the sample, nearly 10% are singletons; the top ten hold around 3.1%. This clonotype has a handful of counts. Its cognate antigen is unknown. The CDR3 runs to 15 residues. The trim removed 2 bases at V and 7 bases at J, leaving 5 bases unmatched. Germline loops: CDR1 LGHNT, CDR2 FRNRAP. This sample also appeared in a second study, on yellow fever vaccine responses in identical twins. That investigation notes: Vaccine-induced T cell responses in twins were reportedly observed to appear partly convergent, partly personalized.

The chain carries TRBV12-5 and TRBJ2-1; 10 nucleotides align to TRBD2. The sample was PBMCs. This TCR came from a woman aged 18-35 years in good health. CDR3 in DNA: TGTGCTAGTGGTTTGCTAGCGGGAGTAGGTAATGAGCAGTTCTTC. This encodes CASGLLAGVGNEQFF.